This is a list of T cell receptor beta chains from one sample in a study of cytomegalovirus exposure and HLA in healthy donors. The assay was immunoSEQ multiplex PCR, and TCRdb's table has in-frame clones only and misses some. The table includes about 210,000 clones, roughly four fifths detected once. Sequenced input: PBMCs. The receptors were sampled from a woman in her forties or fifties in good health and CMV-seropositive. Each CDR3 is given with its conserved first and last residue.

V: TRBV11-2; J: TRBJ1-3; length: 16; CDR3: CASSHGTGNSGNTIYF
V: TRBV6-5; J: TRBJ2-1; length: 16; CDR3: CASSYSPAGGHNEQFF
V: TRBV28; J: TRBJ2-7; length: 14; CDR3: CAITGGTPSYEQYF
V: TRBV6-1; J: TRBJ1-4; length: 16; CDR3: CASSDPSGWIGEKLFF
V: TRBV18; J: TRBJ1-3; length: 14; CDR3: CASSPDRGGNTIYF
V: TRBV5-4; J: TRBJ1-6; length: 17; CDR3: CASSLAFGTGSNSPLHF
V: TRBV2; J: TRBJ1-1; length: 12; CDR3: CASTRRGTEAFF
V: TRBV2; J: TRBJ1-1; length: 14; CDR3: CASSSGAINTEAFF
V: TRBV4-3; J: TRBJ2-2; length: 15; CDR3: CASSQGPTTSGELFF
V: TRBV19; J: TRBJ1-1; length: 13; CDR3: CASSIDRRFEAFF
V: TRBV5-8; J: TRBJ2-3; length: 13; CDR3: CASSLVYPPNLYF
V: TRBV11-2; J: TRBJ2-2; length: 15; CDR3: CASRNGQGIGGELFF
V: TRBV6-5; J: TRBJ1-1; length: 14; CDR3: CASSYSQGSTEAFF
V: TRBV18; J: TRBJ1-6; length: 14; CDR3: CASSGAGGSSPLHF
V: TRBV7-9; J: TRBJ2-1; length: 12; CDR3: CASSSRVNEQFF
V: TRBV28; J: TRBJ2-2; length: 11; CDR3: CASKVLGELFF
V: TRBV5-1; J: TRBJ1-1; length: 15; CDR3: CASSSRGGGNTEAFF
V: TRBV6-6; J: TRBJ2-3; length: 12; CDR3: CASRAVSDTQYF
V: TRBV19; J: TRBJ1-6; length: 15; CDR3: CASSRQGLDNSPLHF
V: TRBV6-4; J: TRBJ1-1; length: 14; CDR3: CASSEGAGAPTTFF
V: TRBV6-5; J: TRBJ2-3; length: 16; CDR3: CASSSTSGGYTDTQYF
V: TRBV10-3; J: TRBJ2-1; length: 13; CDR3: CAISGGQNNEQFF
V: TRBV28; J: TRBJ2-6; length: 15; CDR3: CASSHSLSGANVLTF
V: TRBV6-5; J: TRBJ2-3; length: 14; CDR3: CASSLDRVGDTQYF
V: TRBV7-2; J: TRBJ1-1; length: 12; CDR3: CASSSGLVEAFF
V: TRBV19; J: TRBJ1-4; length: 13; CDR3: CASRPDRGEKLFF
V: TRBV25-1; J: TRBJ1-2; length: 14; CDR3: CASSETFGDYGYTF
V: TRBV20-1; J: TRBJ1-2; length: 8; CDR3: CRTDRATF
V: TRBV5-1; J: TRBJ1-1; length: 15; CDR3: CASSWGGTLNTEAFF
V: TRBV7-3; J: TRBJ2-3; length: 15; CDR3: CASSLSGGAPDTQYF
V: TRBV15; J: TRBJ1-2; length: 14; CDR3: CATSRGGSNYGYTF
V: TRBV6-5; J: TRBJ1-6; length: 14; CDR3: CASSYSLRDSPLHF
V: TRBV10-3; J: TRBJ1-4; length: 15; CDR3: CAISKAGQGNEKLFF
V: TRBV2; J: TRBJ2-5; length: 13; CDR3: CASSETGQETQYF
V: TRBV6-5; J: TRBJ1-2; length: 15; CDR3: CASSPSPGLRNGYTF